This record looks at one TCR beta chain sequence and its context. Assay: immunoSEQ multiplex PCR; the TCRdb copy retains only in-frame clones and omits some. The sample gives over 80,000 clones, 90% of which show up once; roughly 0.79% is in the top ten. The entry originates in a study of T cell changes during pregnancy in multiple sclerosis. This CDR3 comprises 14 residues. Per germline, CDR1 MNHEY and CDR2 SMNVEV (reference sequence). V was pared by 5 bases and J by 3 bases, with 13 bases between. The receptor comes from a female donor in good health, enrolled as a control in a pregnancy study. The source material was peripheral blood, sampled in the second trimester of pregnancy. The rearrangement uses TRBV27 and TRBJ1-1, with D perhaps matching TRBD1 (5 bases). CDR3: CASSLWGGDTEAFF. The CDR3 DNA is TGTGCCAGCAGTCTCTGGGGAGGGGACACTGAAGCTTTCTTT.